A single sample is the source of the 16 T cell receptor beta chains below, sequenced in a study of blood T cell repertoires in COVID-19. Measured with immunoSEQ multiplex PCR; TCRdb has only the in-frame clones, and not every one. The sample has 150,000 to 200,000 clones; 80% to 90% are singletons. The sequenced sample was PBMCs or T cells enriched from blood (not recorded which). These receptors were obtained from a woman in her fifties or sixties in a cohort exposed to, infected with or recovered from COVID-19 (not recorded which).

The V and J genes are TRBV28 and TRBJ1-4; D call uncertain. The CDR3 contains 16 residues. Looked up from germline, CDR1 is MDHEN and CDR2 is SYDVKM. V was clipped by 1 base and J by 3 bases, with 12 bases between them. CDR3 sequence: CASSLSTGISNEKLFF. As DNA, the CDR3 is TGTGCCAGCAGTTTATCCACGGGGATCTCTAATGAAAAACTGTTTTTT.

V usage is TRBV3-1 (or the pseudogene TRBV3-2) and J usage is TRBJ2-7; D might be TRBD1 (5 bases). From germline, CDR1 is LGHDT and CDR2 YNNKEL (reference sequence). This CDR3 is built from 13 residues. Trimming left V 1 base short and J 5 bases short, with 9 bases between. The CDR3, as DNA: TGTGCCAGCAGCCAAGTGGCAGGGAACGAGCAGTACTTC. This gives the protein CASSQVAGNEQYF.

V usage is TRBV27 and J usage is TRBJ1-6; 10 bases align to TRBD1. The CDR3 runs 15 residues. V dropped 6 bases and J dropped 7; count of bases not matched to a gene: 6. Germline V CDR1 and CDR2: MNHEY, SMNVEV (reference sequence). DNA for the CDR3: TGTGCCAGCAGCCTTTGGGACAGGGGAAATTCACCCCTCCACTTT. It specifies CASSLWDRGNSPLHF.

The rearrangement joins TRBV7-9 to TRBJ2-5; 12 bases fit TRBD1. The CDR3 loop spans 16 amino acids. Per the germline V gene, CDR1 is SEHNR and CDR2 is FQNEAQ (reference sequence). V trimming: 6 bases; J trimming: 4 bases; junction bases outside the gene matches: 9. The CDR3 bases are TGTGCCAGCAGTACTACGGGACAGGGGGCCGGAGAGACCCAGTACTTC. It is translated as CASSTTGQGAGETQYF.

The gene calls are TRBV5-4 and TRBJ1-1, with D possibly matching TRBD1 (5 bases). Germline values: CDR1 SGHNT, CDR2 YYREEE (reference sequence). The V end lost 1 base, the J end lost 4 bases, and 11 bases lay between the germline ends. The CDR3 runs 14 residues. For the CDR3, the DNA is TGTGCCAGCAGCTTGCAGGGAATTGGCACTGAAGCTTTCTTT. It specifies CASSLQGIGTEAFF.

The gene calls are TRBV9 and TRBJ2-1, with 13 bases that match TRBD2. The CDR3 covers 16 residues. The V gene's germline CDR1 is SGDLS and CDR2 YYNGEE. The ends lost 0 bases at V and 7 bases at J; junction bases unmatched: 4. This CDR3 is CASSVGTSGRVNEQFF. CDR3 in DNA: TGTGCCAGCAGCGTAGGAACTAGCGGGAGGGTAAATGAGCAGTTCTTC.

The chain employs TRBV28 and TRBJ1-1; D gene unclear. V lost 4 bases, J lost 0 bases, and 6 bases lay in between. The CDR3 runs to 13 residues. In germline, CDR1 is MDHEN, CDR2 SYDVKM. The CDR3 loop reads CASSSSVNTEAFF. The CDR3 DNA reads TGTGCCAGCAGTTCCTCAGTGAACACTGAAGCTTTCTTT.

This chain links TRBV12-3 or TRBV12-4 with TRBJ1-4; maybe TRBD1 (6 bases). Trimming removed 5 bases at V and 10 bases at J, with 14 bases between. The CDR3 loop spans 13 amino acids. Written as DNA, the CDR3 is TGTGCCAGCAGTCAAACAGGGATGGGAAAACTGTTTTTT. Its translation: CASSQTGMGKLFF.

This chain uses TRBV27 with TRBJ2-5, with 7 bases matching TRBD2. The CDR3 extends over 11 amino acids. V lost 3 bases to trimming and J lost 10 bases; unmatched junction nucleotides: 2. Looked up from germline, CDR1 is MNHEY and CDR2 is SMNVEV (reference sequence). The CDR3 nucleotides read TGTGCCAGCAGTTTCGGGAGGATCCAGTACTTC. Its protein product is CASSFGRIQYF.

J is TRBJ2-2 and V is TRBV19; perhaps TRBD1 as D (6 bases). Germline V gene lookup returns CDR1 LNHDA and CDR2 SQIVND (reference sequence). Trimming left V 3 bases short and J 6 bases short, with 17 bases between. The CDR3 spans 16 residues. The CDR3 DNA follows: TGTGCCAGTAGTATTAGGGGGACGGTGGGCCCCGGGGAGCTGTTTTTT. Protein product: CASSIRGTVGPGELFF.

This sequence joins TRBV4-1 and TRBJ1-2, with D possibly being TRBD1 (5 bases). V shed 2 bases and J shed 4 bases, with 20 bases lying between them. This CDR3 has 17 amino acids. Germline CDR1 is MGHRA and CDR2 is YSYEKL. CDR3: CASSQPPGGSAAYGYTF. As DNA, the CDR3 is TGCGCCAGCAGCCAACCCCCCGGGGGGAGCGCTGCCTATGGCTACACCTTC.

The chain employs TRBV7-8 and TRBJ2-5; tentative D call: TRBD2 (6 bases). From germline, CDR1 is SGHVS and CDR2 FQNEAQ. Deletions cut 5 bases from V and 0 bases from J, with 13 bases between. The CDR3 runs to 15 residues. This CDR3 reads CASSLGGGNQETQYF. Written as DNA, the CDR3 is TGTGCCAGCAGCCTGGGAGGAGGAAACCAAGAGACCCAGTACTTC.

The V and J genes are TRBV3-1 (or the pseudogene TRBV3-2) and TRBJ2-4; tentatively, D is TRBD2 (6 bases). There are 13 residues in the CDR3. Germline CDR1 and CDR2: LGHDT and YNNKEL (reference sequence). V lost 6 bases, J lost 7 bases, and 13 bases lay in between. CDR3 region: CASRPNRENIQYF. Written as DNA, the CDR3 is TGTGCCAGCAGACCTAACCGGGAGAACATTCAGTACTTC.

The chain uses TRBV19 and TRBJ1-6, with 7 bases identical to TRBD1. Germline V gives CDR1 LNHDA, CDR2 SQIVND (reference sequence). V was pared by 5 bases and J by 0 bases, with 7 bases of the junction left unmatched. CDR3 length: 17 amino acids. The chain's CDR3 is CASSGGQSSSYNSPLHF. Here the CDR3 DNA reads TGTGCCAGTAGTGGGGGACAGTCGAGCTCCTATAATTCACCCCTCCACTTT.

J is TRBJ2-5 and V is TRBV7-9, with D perhaps TRBD1 (6 bases). The CDR3 extends over 16 amino acids. V gave up 6 bases and J gave up 2 bases, with 19 bases separating them. Looked up from germline, CDR1 is SEHNR and CDR2 is FQNEAQ (reference sequence). CDR3 sequence (DNA): TGTGCCAGCAGACCTTTGGGGGCGACGGAGCAAGAGACCCAGTACTTC. This gives the protein CASRPLGATEQETQYF.

The chain uses TRBV5-6 and TRBJ2-7; D uncertain. Germline-derived CDR1 and CDR2 are SGHDT and YYEEEE. V gave up 4 bases and J gave up 3 bases, with 8 bases separating them. The CDR3 has 12 residues. The CDR3 DNA reads TGTGCCAGCAGCACAGATGACTACGAGCAGTACTTC. It encodes CASSTDDYEQYF.